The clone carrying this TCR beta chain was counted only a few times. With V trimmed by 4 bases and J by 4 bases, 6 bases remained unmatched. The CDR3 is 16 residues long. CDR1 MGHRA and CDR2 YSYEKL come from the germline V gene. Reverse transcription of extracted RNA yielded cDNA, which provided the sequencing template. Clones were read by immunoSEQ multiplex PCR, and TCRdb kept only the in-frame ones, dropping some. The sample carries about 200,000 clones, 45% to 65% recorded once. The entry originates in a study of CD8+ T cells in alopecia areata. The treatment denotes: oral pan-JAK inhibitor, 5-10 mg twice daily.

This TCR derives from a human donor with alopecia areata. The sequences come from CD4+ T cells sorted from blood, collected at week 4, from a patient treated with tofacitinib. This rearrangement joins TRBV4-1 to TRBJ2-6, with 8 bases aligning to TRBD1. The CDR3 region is CASSPGQGSGANVLTF. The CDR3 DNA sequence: TGCGCCAGCAGCCCAGGACAGGGTTCAGGGGCCAACGTCCTGACTTTC.